Listed here is a single T cell receptor beta chain. Source study methods: Reference gene primer amplification yielded estimated nucleated cell counts. Measured with immunoSEQ multiplex PCR; TCRdb has only the in-frame clones, and not every one. Clone size and the V and J calls come from that table; the DNA yielded D and trimming. Here the sample spans under 300,000 clones, approximately 85% being singletons. The data are from a study of blood T cell repertoires in COVID-19. V dropped 6 bases and J dropped 8; count of bases not matched to a gene: 8. CDR1 is SGHAT and CDR2 is FQNNGV in the germline V gene. The CDR3 is made up of 15 amino acids.

The chain is built from TRBV11-2 and TRBJ2-1; TRBD1 matches 12 bases. Sequencing used peripheral blood. This TCR came from a human donor in a cohort sampled during active COVID-19. The CDR3 region is CASRIAGTGGDEQFF. The CDR3 DNA follows: TGTGCCAGCAGAATCGCCGGGACAGGGGGCGATGAGCAGTTCTTC.